One and the same sample provided the 4 T cell receptor beta chains below, sequenced in a study of vaccination effects on CD4 cells after COVID-19. Their target antigens are unknown. Sequencing in the ViraFEST assay came after antigen-specific CD4+ T cells had been expanded with viral peptide pools, which were used to stimulate PBMC. Subsequent to 10 days of culture, CD4+ T cells were isolated. Participants completed two doses of the BNT162b2 or mRNA-1273 vaccine. Only in-frame clones appear in the TCRdb table, and some are missing; sequencing was by immunoSEQ multiplex PCR. The sample lists about 59,000 clones, 78% seen once, with roughly 2% in the top ten. The material was CD4+ T cells from PBMCs cultured with HCoV-OC43 spike peptides, obtained after COVID-19 vaccination. Subset reported: HCoV-OC43 spike overlapping peptide pool stimulation. The origin of the receptors is a human donor who received a COVID-19 vaccine.

The chain employs TRBV15 and TRBJ1-4, with D possibly TRBD1 on 5 matching bases. V was pared by 5 bases and J by 8 bases, with 27 bases between. The germline V gene has CDR1 LNHNV and CDR2 YYDKDF (reference sequence). This CDR3 is 18 amino acids long. The CDR3 nucleotides read TGTGCCACCAGCCGCTCCAGGCTACCCATTGGGGGAGGGGAAAAACTGTTTTTT. Encoded protein: CATSRSRLPIGGGEKLFF. Combining the CDR3 with reference TRBV15 and TRBJ1-4 gives the whole variable domain DAMVIQNPRYQVTQFGKPVTLSCSQTLNHNVMYWYQQKSSQAPKLLFHYYDKDFNNEADTPDNFQSRRPNTSFCFLDIRSPGLGDTAMYLCATSRSRLPIGGGEKLFFGSGTQLSVL.

The chain is built from TRBV24-1 and TRBJ1-5; TRBD1 might be the D (6 bases). The germline V and J ends were trimmed by 3 bases and 11 bases, with 16 bases remaining between them. Germline loops: CDR1 KGHDR, CDR2 SFDVKD. The CDR3 runs 14 residues. CDR3 nucleotides: TGTGCCACCAGTGATGGAGGGACACCCGGAGCCCAGCATTTT. Amino acids: CATSDGGTPGAQHF.

The chain combines TRBV6-6 with TRBJ2-1, with 10 bases lining up with TRBD1. V lost 2 bases to trimming and J lost 5 bases; unmatched junction nucleotides: 6. Germline V gene sequence: CDR1 MNHNY, CDR2 SVGAGI (reference sequence). The CDR3 consists of 16 residues. CDR3 sequence reads: CASSYPTGGAHNEQFF. The CDR3 DNA is TGTGCCAGCAGTTACCCGACAGGGGGCGCTCACAATGAGCAGTTCTTC.

This chain joins TRBV7-3 and TRBJ2-6, with no clear D. The V gene's germline CDR1 is SGHTA and CDR2 FQGTGA. The CDR3 is made up of 17 amino acids. V was trimmed by 2 bases and J by 2 bases, leaving 13 bases between them. The CDR3 is CASSLVGSLTGANVLTF. The CDR3, as DNA: TGTGCCAGCAGCTTAGTGGGCAGTCTCACTGGGGCCAACGTCCTGACTTTC.